Sequencing of this T cell receptor beta chain was carried out in a study of T cells in Graves' hyperthyroidism and ophthalmopathy. Study results and caveats: Before onset, by a median of approximately 5.9 months, the model predicted ophthalmopathy.

This clonotype was observed at least ten times. The antigen remains unidentified. The CDR3 runs 13 residues. Germline lookup yields CDR1 SGHRS and CDR2 YFSETQ. Trimming took off 4 bases at V and 2 bases at J, with 9 bases between the two ends. It was RNA transcripts that yielded the amplified TCR beta CDR3 regions. The HTBI primer set served for first-round RT-PCR of the TCR CDR3. TCRdb called the multiplex PCR reads again in MiXCR, with one record for every CDR3 protein. This table has some 550,000 distinct CDR3 sequences, approximately 15% appearing once. With duration under 3 months, ophthalmopathy was active: Clinical Activity Score at least 3, NOSPECS at least 4. Clinical symptoms, serum thyroxine and TRAb, thyroid ultrasound and orbital computed tomography together formed the diagnostic basis. Extraction of PBMCs used 7.5 to 10 ml of fresh peripheral blood.

The sequenced sample was blood. The clonotype originates from a woman between 35 and 50 years old with Graves' ophthalmopathy. This chain links TRBV5-1 with TRBJ1-1, with D hard to call. CDR3 in amino acids: CASSMAPNTEAFF. The CDR3 region has the DNA TGCGCCAGCAGCATGGCTCCCAACACTGAAGCTTTCTTT.